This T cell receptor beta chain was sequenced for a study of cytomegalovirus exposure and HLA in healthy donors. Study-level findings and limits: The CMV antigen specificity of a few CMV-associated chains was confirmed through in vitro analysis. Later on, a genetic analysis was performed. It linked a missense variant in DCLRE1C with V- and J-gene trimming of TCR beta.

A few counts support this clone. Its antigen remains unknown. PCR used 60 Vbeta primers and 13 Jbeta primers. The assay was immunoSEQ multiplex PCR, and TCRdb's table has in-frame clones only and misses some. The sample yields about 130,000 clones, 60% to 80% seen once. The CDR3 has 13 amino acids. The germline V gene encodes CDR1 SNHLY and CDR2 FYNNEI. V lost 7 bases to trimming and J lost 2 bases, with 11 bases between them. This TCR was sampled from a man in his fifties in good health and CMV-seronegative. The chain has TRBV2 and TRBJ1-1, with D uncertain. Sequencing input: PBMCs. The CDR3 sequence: CASNWRGNTEAFF. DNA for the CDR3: TGTGCCAGCAACTGGAGAGGTAACACTGAAGCTTTCTTT.